Detailed here is one T cell receptor (beta chain). This sample stems from a study of shared clonotypes between healthy human individuals. TCRdb's copy holds only in-frame clones and misses some; the assay was immunoSEQ multiplex PCR. The repertoire consists of 450,000 to 500,000 clones, with over 70% occurring once and the leading ten covering approximately 11%. The sequenced sample was PBMCs. The sequence came from a woman aged 40 to 55 in good health. Some clones in this sample may be carry-over from other donors' samples.

CDR3 nucleotide sequence: TGTGCCTGGAGTCCTGGGCCTACCCAGCCCCAGCATTTT. Its protein is CAWSPGPTQPQHF. The chain recombines TRBV30 with TRBJ1-5; D gene uncertain. The V gene's germline CDR1 is GTSNPN and CDR2 SVGIG (reference sequence). CDR3 length equals 13 residues. With 2 bases removed from V and 7 bases from J, the gap between germline ends came to 12 bases.